This TCR beta chain was observed in a study of T cells after yellow fever vaccination. Findings of the study overall: Repertoires sorted by FACS could include abundant clonotypes that are contaminants from the bulk population.

Each CDR3 protein is one row after TCRdb ran MiXCR on the 5' RACE reads. This table has more than 450,000 distinct CDR3 sequences, 20% to 25% appearing once. Note on this clonotype: Its antigen is undetermined.

The receptor comes from a man in his late teens or twenties who received the YFV17D yellow fever vaccine. The sequences come from PBMCs, collected roughly 20 days after the first yellow fever vaccination.

CDR3 loop: CASTLPGTSSRRGGETQYF. DNA for the CDR3: TGTGCCAGCACCTTGCCCGGCACTTCATCACGAAGGGGGGGAGAGACCCAGTACTTC. This chain connects TRBV11-1 to TRBJ2-5; the D gene is possibly TRBD2 (7 bases). Per the germline V gene, CDR1 is SGHAT and CDR2 is FQDESV (reference sequence). The V and J ends lost 7 bases and 4 bases respectively, with 31 bases between them. CDR3 length: 19 amino acids.